This T cell receptor (beta chain) stems from a study of T-cell memory formation after mild COVID-19. A few counts support this clonotype. CDR1 and CDR2 (germline): SGHRS, YFSETQ. V shed 0 bases and J shed 8 bases, with 9 bases lying between them. This CDR3 has 13 amino acids. TCR alpha and TCR beta cDNA libraries carrying sample barcodes and UMIs came from 5'RACE with constant-segment primers. Via MiXCR, TCRdb re-called the 5' RACE reads, giving one row per CDR3 protein. The table records about 610,000 distinct CDR3 sequences, roughly 17% of them present only once. Sequencing was performed on PBMCs or a T cell subset sorted from them (not recorded which). The origin of this receptor is an adult woman who had mild COVID-19 (a few samples of this study predate the infection). Cell type and time point are not known. V usage is TRBV5-1 and J usage is TRBJ1-3, with unresolved D. The CDR3 sequence: CASSLERPDTIYF. In nucleotides, the CDR3 is TGCGCCAGCAGCTTGGAACGTCCGGACACCATATATTTT.